This TCR beta chain appears in the sequencing data of a study of T cells in Graves' hyperthyroidism and ophthalmopathy. RNA transcripts were the template for amplifying TCR beta CDR3 regions. The HTBI primer set drove a first-round RT-PCR of the TCR CDR3. From the multiplex PCR reads, TCRdb called clonotypes with MiXCR, one entry per CDR3 protein. The data show 400,000 to 500,000 distinct CDR3 sequences, approximately 15% seen once. This clonotype was found many times. Its antigen remains unknown. Study-level findings and limits: Model predictions of ophthalmopathy came a median approximately 6.2 months before onset. Ophthalmopathy stood apart from stable hyperthyroidism in a 13 V-J model.

Germline V gene data show CDR1 as MNHNS and CDR2 as SASEGT. CDR3 length: 16 residues. Trimming at V came to 4 bases and at J to 4 bases, leaving 12 bases not matched to a gene. Inclusion characteristics of ophthalmopathy patients comprised a Clinical Activity Score of at least 3, a NOSPECS grade of at least 4, and duration under 3 months. Diagnoses were made from clinical symptoms, serum measures (thyroxine and TRAb), thyroid ultrasound and orbital computed tomography. This receptor was obtained from a man aged 18 to 29 with Graves' ophthalmopathy. The J gene is TRBJ2-5, the V gene TRBV6-1, with 7 positions matching TRBD2. Sequencing was performed on blood. This CDR3 is CASSGTRGYNIETQYF. CDR3 DNA: TGTGCCAGCAGTGGGACTAGGGGCTACAATATAGAGACCCAGTACTTC.